One T cell receptor (beta chain) is described in this entry. Its antigen is undetermined. Its ends do not fully match the called genes, so a read error is possible. Individual cDNA molecules (in the library) carried attached unique molecular identifiers. MiXCR, applied by TCRdb to the RACE reads, yields one record per CDR3 protein. Of around 150,000 distinct CDR3 sequences in the sample, around a quarter are singletons; the top ten hold 2.1%. Documented time point: patch test 3, about 24 weeks after DPC sensitization. The treatment was: therapeutic diphenylcyclopropenone sensitization with weekly scalp DPC. These data originate in a study of human T cells and chemical hapten exposure. Looking at the study overall: Sensitizing treatment utilized 2% DPC over an approximately 2 cm by approximately 2 cm portion of upper inner arm skin.

CDR1 ENHRY and CDR2 SYGVKD come from the germline V gene. The CDR3 sequence is 17 residues long. Study results and caveats: Expanded TCRs were compared with controls, and the expanded TCRs formed significantly more large CDR3 similarity clusters. Alopecia in the donors means their immune response may deviate from healthy people's.

The chain is built from TRBV10-3 and TRBJ2-7; TRBD2 aligns across 13 bases. This receptor was obtained from a woman aged 18-30 years with alopecia areata. Some clones in this sample may be carry-over from other donors' samples. The sequenced sample was whole blood, obtained in connection with sensitization to the hapten diphenylcyclopropenone (DPC). The CDR3 DNA is TGTGCCATCAGTGACCCAAACGGACTAGCGGGAGACGGGCAGCAGCACTTC. Its protein product is CAISDPNGLAGDGQQHF.